The T cell receptor beta chain under discussion was sequenced for a study of PD-L1 blockade in urothelial cancer. Study in general: About 90% of the roughly 30 patients were men whose urothelial cancer was bladder-origin. T cells were recovered from blood samples at a median of approximately 150,000. Blood analysis occurred 3 weeks (second dose) and 6 weeks after treatment start.

Unmatched junction bases numbered 9, after V lost 5 bases and J lost 4 bases. This CDR3 has 15 residues. CDR1 and CDR2 (germline): LNHDA, SQIVND (reference sequence). Each PCR had synthetic TCR analog templates added to it as a spike-in. Only in-frame clones appear in the TCRdb table, and some are missing; sequencing was by immunoSEQ multiplex PCR. The data show about 100,000 clones, 90% to 95% seen once. The receptor's source is a woman older than 75 with urothelial cancer. The V gene is TRBV19, the J gene TRBJ2-7; 9 nucleotides line up with TRBD1. The sample consisted of PBMCs, taken around atezolizumab (anti-PD-L1) treatment. This CDR3 is CASSSSGTGRYEQYF. The CDR3 coding sequence is TGTGCCAGTAGTTCGTCCGGGACAGGGAGGTACGAGCAGTACTTC.